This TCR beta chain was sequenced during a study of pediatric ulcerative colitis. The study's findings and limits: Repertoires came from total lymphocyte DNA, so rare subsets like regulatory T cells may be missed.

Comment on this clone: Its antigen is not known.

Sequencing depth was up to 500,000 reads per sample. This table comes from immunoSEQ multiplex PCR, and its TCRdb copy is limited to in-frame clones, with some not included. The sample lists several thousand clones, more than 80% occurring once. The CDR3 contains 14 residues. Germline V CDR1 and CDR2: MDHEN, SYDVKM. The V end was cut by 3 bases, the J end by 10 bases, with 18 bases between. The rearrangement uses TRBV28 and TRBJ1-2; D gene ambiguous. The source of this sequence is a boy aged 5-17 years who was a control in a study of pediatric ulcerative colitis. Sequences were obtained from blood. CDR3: CASSFSVRQTAYTF. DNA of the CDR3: TGTGCCAGCAGTTTCTCGGTGAGGCAAACCGCCTACACCTTC.